The 19 T cell receptor beta chains below all came from one sample that was sequenced in a study of T cell changes during pregnancy in multiple sclerosis. Assay used: immunoSEQ multiplex PCR; TCRdb lists only in-frame clones, some missing. This table has about 59,000 clones, about 87% appearing once. The sequencing input was peripheral blood from another person, used as feeder cells. The receptors were gathered from a human donor whose cells served as feeder cells for cultures in a pregnancy study.

This chain links TRBV18 with TRBJ1-1; possibly TRBD1 for D (6 bases). The V end lost 4 bases, the J end lost 3 bases, and 12 bases lay between the germline ends. Per the germline V gene, CDR1 is KGHSH and CDR2 is LQKENI. The CDR3 covers 14 residues. The CDR3 spells CASSREGVHTEAFF. The CDR3 DNA is TGTGCCAGCTCACGAGAGGGGGTGCACACTGAAGCTTTCTTT. The complete variable domain, with remaining parts taken from reference TRBV18 and TRBJ1-1, reads NAGVMQNPRHLVRRRGQEARLRCSPMKGHSHVYWYRQLPEEGLKFMVYLQKENIIDESGMPKERFSAEFPKEGPSILRIQQVVRGDSAAYFCASSREGVHTEAFFGQGTRLTVV.

The chain carries TRBV30 and TRBJ1-6; possibly TRBD1 for D (6 bases). The CDR3 is made up of 12 amino acids. V shed 5 bases and J shed 4 bases, with 6 bases lying between them. Germline CDR1 is GTSNPN and CDR2 is SVGIG (reference sequence). The CDR3 protein is CAWQGYNSPLHF. The CDR3 DNA reads TGTGCCTGGCAGGGGTATAATTCACCCCTCCACTTT.

This clone was recorded once. The rearrangement joins TRBV7-2 to TRBJ1-1; D is possibly TRBD1 (5 bases). The ends were cut back, 4 bases at V and 1 base at J, with 7 bases in the middle. Germline CDR1 is SGHTA and CDR2 is FQGNSA. The CDR3 is 13 amino acids. The CDR3: CASSSQGNTEAFF. In DNA form, the CDR3 reads TGTGCCAGCAGCTCGCAGGGGAACACTGAAGCTTTCTTT.

This chain uses TRBV6-5 with TRBJ2-5; 8 positions match TRBD2. Germline V CDR1 and CDR2: MNHEY, SVGAGI. V was clipped by 2 bases and J by 0 bases; unmatched bases: 5. CDR3 length equals 16 residues. CDR3 region: CASSYIPGGYQETQYF. In DNA form, the CDR3 reads TGTGCCAGCAGTTACATCCCGGGGGGGTACCAAGAGACCCAGTACTTC.

This clone was counted once. The J gene is TRBJ1-1, the V gene TRBV5-1; TRBD1 matches at 12 bases. CDR3 size: 16 residues. The V gene end was trimmed by 2 bases and the J gene end by 1 base; junction bases not matched to a gene: 3. Per germline, CDR1 SGHRS and CDR2 YFSETQ. In DNA form, the CDR3 reads TGCGCCAGCAGCTTAGGGACAGGGGGCGAGAACACTGAAGCTTTCTTT. This codes for CASSLGTGGENTEAFF. The full variable domain, in which reference TRBV5-1 and TRBJ1-1 provide the parts outside the CDR3, is KAGVTQTPRYLIKTRGQQVTLSCSPISGHRSVSWYQQTPGQGLQFLFEYFSETQRNKGNFPGRFSGRQFSNSRSEMNVSTLELGDSALYLCASSLGTGGENTEAFFGQGTRLTVV.

This chain connects TRBV7-2 to TRBJ1-5; TRBD1 aligns across 8 bases. The V gene end was trimmed by 4 bases and the J gene end by 10 bases; junction bases not matched to a gene: 9. This CDR3 comprises 14 residues. CDR1 and CDR2 from the germline V gene are SGHTA and FQGNSA. CDR3 residues: CASSYTWTGSPQHF. The CDR3 DNA is TGTGCCAGCAGCTATACCTGGACAGGGAGTCCCCAGCATTTT. Looking up the rest from reference TRBV7-2 and TRBJ1-5 gives the full variable domain: GAGVSQSPSNKVTEKGKDVELRCDPISGHTALYWYRQSLGQGLEFLIYFQGNSAPDKSGLPSDRFSAERTGGSVSTLTIQRTQQEDSAVYLCASSYTWTGSPQHFGDGTRLSIL.

This rearrangement joins TRBV11-2 to TRBJ2-2; perhaps TRBD1 as D (6 bases). The CDR3 consists of 15 residues. V was shortened by 4 bases and J by 5 bases, with 14 bases between the two germline ends. The germline CDR1 and CDR2 sequences are SGHAT and FQNNGV. The CDR3 loop reads CASSSADSRTGELFF. For the CDR3, the DNA is TGTGCCAGCAGCTCGGCGGACAGTAGGACCGGGGAGCTGTTTTTT.

This chain connects TRBV18 to TRBJ2-5; D perhaps matches TRBD1 (5 bases). This CDR3 is built from 13 residues. Trimming pared 5 bases from V and 5 bases from J, leaving 12 bases between. Germline assignment: CDR1 KGHSH and CDR2 LQKENI. CDR3 in amino acids: CASSSSKGETQYF. Written as DNA, the CDR3 is TGTGCCAGCTCATCCTCTAAGGGGGAGACCCAGTACTTC.

The rearrangement uses TRBV5-1 and TRBJ2-5; D is ambiguous. Trimming removed 3 bases at V and 0 bases at J, with 9 bases between. The germline V gene has CDR1 SGHRS and CDR2 YFSETQ. The CDR3 is made up of 14 amino acids. The CDR3 protein is CASSYPDNQETQYF. CDR3 bases: TGCGCCAGCAGCTACCCCGATAACCAAGAGACCCAGTACTTC.

V gene TRBV6-6 combines with J gene TRBJ1-1, with a tentative D call TRBD1 (6 bases). The V gene's germline CDR1 is MNHNY and CDR2 SVGAGI (reference sequence). There are 15 residues in the CDR3. With 5 bases removed from V and 5 bases from J, the gap between germline ends came to 18 bases. The CDR3 sequence: CASSRLVGGLTEAFF. DNA of the CDR3: TGTGCCAGCAGTCGCCTCGTGGGGGGGCTTACTGAAGCTTTCTTT.

This clone came up once. CDR3 loop: CASSQAGTSNYGYTF. CDR3 nucleotide sequence: TGCGCCAGCAGCCAAGCGGGCACCTCTAACTATGGCTACACCTTC. This sequence joins TRBV4-3 and TRBJ1-2; D is unresolved. Germline values: CDR1 LGHNA, CDR2 YSLEER. Trimming pared 1 base from V and 0 bases from J, leaving 9 bases between. The CDR3 runs 15 residues.

V and J are TRBV6-6 and TRBJ2-3, with a tentative D call TRBD2 (6 bases). The V end was cut by 10 bases, the J end by 4 bases, with 21 bases between. Germline V CDR1 and CDR2: MNHNY, SVGAGI (reference sequence). This CDR3 has 15 amino acids. CDR3 amino acids: CATRLWFSGSDTQYF. CDR3 DNA: TGTGCCACCCGGCTGTGGTTTAGCGGCTCAGATACGCAGTATTTT.

For the CDR3, the DNA is TGTGCCAGCAGTAGCGCAGGGGGTGGGGATGTCACTGAAGCTTTCTTT. This translates into CASSSAGGGDVTEAFF. The chain recombines TRBV28 with TRBJ1-1, with 7 bases identical to TRBD1. Germline trimming cut 5 bases from V and 4 bases from J; bases unmatched to any gene: 13. From germline, CDR1 is MDHEN and CDR2 SYDVKM. The CDR3 is 16 amino acids. Full variable domain (remainder filled in from reference TRBV28 and TRBJ1-1): DVKVTQSSRYLVKRTGEKVFLECVQDMDHENMFWYRQDPGLGLRLIYFSYDVKMKEKGDIPEGYSVSREKKERFSLILESASTNQTSMYLCASSSAGGGDVTEAFFGQGTRLTVV.

This chain connects TRBV7-2 to TRBJ2-1; a weak D match, TRBD2 (6 bases). CDR3 length: 15 amino acids. Germline CDR1 reads SGHTA; CDR2 reads FQGNSA. Trimming cost V 0 bases and J 2 bases, with 8 bases left between them. As DNA, the CDR3 is TGTGCCAGCAGCTTAGCGGGGGGTACCTACAATGAGCAGTTCTTC. This sequence encodes CASSLAGGTYNEQFF.

The rearrangement joins TRBV7-2 to TRBJ2-5; D possibly corresponds to TRBD2 (6 bases). The CDR3 runs 16 residues. The germline V gene encodes CDR1 SGHTA and CDR2 FQGNSA. The germline V and J ends were trimmed by 5 bases and 2 bases, with 18 bases remaining between them. The chain's CDR3 is CASSPGTAPGQETQYF. The CDR3 DNA sequence: TGTGCCAGCAGCCCCGGGACTGCCCCAGGTCAAGAGACCCAGTACTTC.

This CDR3 is CASWTGGYGYTF. The CDR3 DNA follows: TGTGCCAGCTGGACAGGGGGCTATGGCTACACCTTC. The chain couples TRBV28 to TRBJ1-2; 10 positions match TRBD1. Germline V gene lookup returns CDR1 MDHEN and CDR2 SYDVKM. This CDR3 contains 12 residues. The trim removed 8 bases at V and 4 bases at J, leaving 1 base unmatched.

The table lists this clone with a few counts. The chain couples TRBV4-2 to TRBJ1-1; 9 positions agree with TRBD1. The CDR3 runs 15 residues. V trimming: 0 bases; J trimming: 6 bases; junction bases outside the gene matches: 5. The V gene's germline CDR1 is LGHNA and CDR2 YNFKEQ. In DNA form, the CDR3 reads TGTGCCAGCAGCCAAGAGATACAGGGGGCGTCTGAAGCTTTCTTT. It specifies CASSQEIQGASEAFF.

This chain joins TRBV4-3 and TRBJ2-5; 7 nucleotides align to TRBD1. With V trimmed by 0 bases and J by 5 bases, 6 bases remained unmatched. Germline V gene lookup returns CDR1 LGHNA and CDR2 YSLEER. The length of the CDR3 is 15 residues. The CDR3: CASSQDGRGFETQYF. DNA of the CDR3: TGCGCCAGCAGCCAAGACGGCAGGGGGTTTGAGACCCAGTACTTC.

The J gene is TRBJ2-1, the V gene TRBV18; the match to TRBD1 covers 10 bases. Losses at the gene ends were 3 bases for V and 2 bases for J; bases not matched to a gene: 1. Germline V CDR1 and CDR2: KGHSH, LQKENI. The CDR3 has 15 residues. The CDR3 DNA reads as TGTGCCAGCTCACCGGGACAGGGGACCTACAATGAGCAGTTCTTC. This sequence encodes CASSPGQGTYNEQFF.